This T cell receptor beta chain was sequenced in a study of blood T cell repertoires in COVID-19. About the study: Donors in the United States, Italy and Spain gave samples during acute or convalescent COVID-19. In each case, the material was cDNA or gDNA derived from T cells, B-cell-depleted T cells, or PBMCs.

In the study's own analysis: Amplification of reference gene primers provided the estimated nucleated cell counts. Profiling relied on immunoSEQ multiplex PCR, and the TCRdb table lists in-frame clones only, not all of them. The DNA gave D and trimming, while V, J and clone size come from that table. The sample includes about 71,000 clones, roughly 83% seen only once; the top ten take about 30%. CDR3 size: 14 residues. Germline assignment: CDR1 SGHNT and CDR2 YENEEA. V lost 7 bases, J lost 3 bases, and 9 bases stayed unmatched. The V gene is TRBV11-3, the J gene TRBJ2-7, with 7 bases matching TRBD1. Sequenced input: peripheral blood. The TCR sequence derives from a man between 70 and 80 years old with acute or convalescent COVID-19. CDR3 coding DNA: TGTGCCAGCATAACGACAGGGAAGGACTACGAGCAGTACTTC. Translated, it gives CASITTGKDYEQYF.